These 27 T cell receptor beta chains were all obtained from the same sample, sequenced in a study of graft-versus-host responses after intestinal transplantation. No cognate antigen is known for these TCRs. The assay was immunoSEQ multiplex PCR, and TCRdb's table has in-frame clones only and misses some. The profile covers approximately 120,000 clones, with around nine tenths appearing a single time and over 0.15% taken by the ten largest. The starting material was unstimulated CD4+ T cells sorted from spleen or lymph node cells, obtained before intestinal transplant. Receptors were obtained from a human donor who received an intestinal transplant.

This rearrangement joins TRBV6-5 to TRBJ1-6, with TRBD1 as a possible D gene (6 bases). Between the trimmed V and J ends, which lost 5 bases and 6 bases, there was a span of 11 bases. The CDR3 covers 14 residues. Germline assignment: CDR1 MNHEY and CDR2 SVGAGI. This CDR3 reads CASSLQGGNSPLHF. For the CDR3, the DNA is TGTGCCAGCAGTCTACAGGGAGGTAATTCACCCCTCCACTTT.

This clone has just a few counts. V usage is TRBV10-3 and J usage is TRBJ1-1; 10 bases line up with TRBD1. With 5 bases clipped from V and 6 bases from J, the junction kept 15 bases outside the gene matches. The CDR3 runs 17 residues. Germline lookup yields CDR1 ENHRY and CDR2 SYGVKD. This CDR3 reads CAISPGQGTPSHPEAFF. The DNA for the CDR3 is TGTGCCATCAGTCCGGGACAGGGGACGCCTTCCCACCCTGAAGCTTTCTTT.

This clone has just one count. J is TRBJ1-1 and V is TRBV18, with D hard to call. CDR3 length: 12 residues. V gave up 1 base and J gave up 7 bases, with 7 bases separating them. Germline V lookup: CDR1 KGHSH, CDR2 LQKENI. The CDR3: CASSPRELEAFF. The CDR3 DNA sequence: TGTGCCAGCTCACCACGGGAACTTGAAGCTTTCTTT.

The J gene is TRBJ2-6, the V gene TRBV6-5; 8 bases agree with TRBD1. The V gene end was trimmed by 5 bases and the J gene end by 2 bases; junction bases not matched to a gene: 2. The CDR3 is 15 amino acids. Germline assignment: CDR1 MNHEY and CDR2 SVGAGI. The CDR3 DNA follows: TGTGCCAGCAGTAAACAGGGGGCTGGGGCCAACGTCCTGACTTTC. It is translated as CASSKQGAGANVLTF.

V and J are TRBV10-3 and TRBJ1-5; the D gene is possibly TRBD1 (6 bases). This CDR3 comprises 14 residues. Germline CDR1 ENHRY, CDR2 SYGVKD. Trimming cost V 6 bases and J 0 bases, with 9 bases left between them. This CDR3 reads CAIRDSYSNQPQHF. DNA for the CDR3: TGTGCCATCAGGGACAGTTATAGCAATCAGCCCCAGCATTTT.

The CDR3 protein is CASSTPGETQYF. The CDR3 nucleotides are TGCGCCAGCAGCACACCGGGGGAGACCCAGTACTTC. The chain has TRBV5-1 and TRBJ2-5, with a tentative D call TRBD2 (5 bases). CDR1 is SGHRS and CDR2 is YFSETQ in the germline V gene. The CDR3 is 12 amino acids. Trimming pared 4 bases from V and 5 bases from J, leaving 9 bases between.

This rearrangement joins TRBV6-6 to TRBJ1-2; TRBD1 is a possible D gene (5 bases). The CDR3 length is 16 residues. Trimming removed 0 bases at V and 4 bases at J, with 15 bases between. Germline assignment: CDR1 MNHNY and CDR2 SVGAGI (reference sequence). The CDR3 is CASSYSTPTVSYGYTF. As DNA, the CDR3 is TGTGCCAGCAGTTACTCGACTCCGACAGTTAGCTATGGCTACACCTTC.

The gene calls are TRBV5-1 and TRBJ2-4; D gene unclear. This CDR3 has 17 residues. Germline V gene sequence: CDR1 SGHRS, CDR2 YFSETQ. Trimming removed 9 bases at V and 0 bases at J, with 22 bases between. In DNA, the CDR3 is TGCGCCAATTCGGACCCTCCGAATGTGATAGCCAAAAACATTCAGTACTTC. Translation: CANSDPPNVIAKNIQYF.

The chain uses TRBV5-4 and TRBJ1-1; D is undetermined. Trimming cost V 2 bases and J 1 base, with 9 bases left between them. The CDR3 is 14 amino acids. CDR1 is SGHNT, CDR2 YYREEE, per germline (reference sequence). Here the CDR3 DNA reads TGTGCCAGCAGCTTAGGTCAGGAGAACACTGAAGCTTTCTTT. This sequence encodes CASSLGQENTEAFF.

The genes are TRBV2 and TRBJ2-2, with D unclear. Trimming removed 8 bases at V and 5 bases at J, with 15 bases between. Germline CDR1 and CDR2: SNHLY and FYNNEI. This CDR3 is built from 14 residues. In DNA form, the CDR3 reads TGTGCCAGCTATCTCTGGGGTGGGACCGGGGAGCTGTTTTTT. Translating it yields CASYLWGGTGELFF.

This chain uses TRBV5-1 with TRBJ2-3; D might be TRBD1 (6 bases). There are 15 residues in the CDR3. CDR1 and CDR2 (germline): SGHRS, YFSETQ. Trimming cost V 2 bases and J 6 bases, with 16 bases left between them. This chain's CDR3 is CASSLQGMGPDTQYF. Here the CDR3 DNA reads TGCGCCAGCAGCTTACAGGGCATGGGACCGGATACGCAGTATTTT.

The chain's CDR3 is CASSPRRTVYNEQFF. In DNA, the CDR3 is TGTGCCAGCAGCCCTAGACGGACCGTCTACAATGAGCAGTTCTTC. V gene TRBV5-6 combines with J gene TRBJ2-1, with D unresolved. The CDR3 covers 15 residues. The germline CDR1 and CDR2 sequences are SGHDT and YYEEEE. Trimming stripped 4 bases from V and 3 bases from J, with 14 bases between.

This clone was seen a single time. The chain is built from TRBV28 and TRBJ1-5; TRBD1 aligns across 8 bases. This CDR3 region has 14 residues. The germline V gene encodes CDR1 MDHEN and CDR2 SYDVKM. Trimming took 8 bases from V and 4 from J; bases not matched to a gene: 7. CDR3 loop: CASGGQGFNQPQHF. CDR3 DNA: TGTGCCAGCGGCGGACAGGGTTTTAATCAGCCCCAGCATTTT.

The chain carries TRBV19 and TRBJ1-1; 7 bases fit TRBD1. This CDR3 spans 13 amino acids. CDR1 is LNHDA and CDR2 is SQIVND in the germline V gene (reference sequence). The junction had 0 bases not matched to a gene; V was cut back by 5 bases and J by 0 bases. CDR3 sequence reads: CASSQGVNTEAFF. CDR3 in DNA: TGTGCCAGTAGTCAGGGGGTGAACACTGAAGCTTTCTTT.

The chain links TRBV6-1 to TRBJ2-7, with 7 bases aligning to TRBD1. Germline V gene data show CDR1 as MNHNS and CDR2 as SASEGT. This CDR3 is built from 13 residues. V lost 7 bases to trimming and J lost 0 bases; unmatched junction nucleotides: 3. The CDR3 DNA reads TGTGCCAGCAAGGGACAGAGCTCCTACGAGCAGTACTTC. Protein sequence: CASKGQSSYEQYF.

The chain joins TRBV7-6 to TRBJ2-1; the match to TRBD2 covers 9 bases. After removal of 4 bases from V and 5 bases from J, the junction contained 3 bases not matched to a gene. CDR3 length: 14 amino acids. Germline loops: CDR1 SGHVS, CDR2 FNYEAQ. CDR3 protein: CASSSTSGNNEQFF. The DNA of the CDR3 is TGTGCCAGCAGCTCGACTAGCGGTAACAATGAGCAGTTCTTC.

J is TRBJ2-5 and V is TRBV5-1; 9 bases line up with TRBD2. CDR3 size: 15 residues. After removal of 0 bases from V and 4 bases from J, the junction contained 4 bases not matched to a gene. CDR1 is SGHRS and CDR2 is YFSETQ in the germline V gene. The CDR3 sequence: CASSLGLAERETQYF. The CDR3 DNA reads as TGCGCCAGCAGCTTGGGACTAGCGGAGAGAGAGACCCAGTACTTC.

The genes are TRBV30 and TRBJ2-1; D unresolved. The CDR3 loop spans 13 amino acids. Germline lookup yields CDR1 GTSNPN and CDR2 SVGIG (reference sequence). The V gene lost 0 bases and the J gene lost 8 bases, with 11 bases spanning the gap. CDR3 residues: CAWSVHLNYEQFF. CDR3 DNA sequence: TGTGCCTGGAGTGTACACCTTAACTATGAGCAGTTCTTC.

The chain carries TRBV6-6 and TRBJ2-5, with a possible D match to TRBD2 (6 bases). The CDR3 runs to 11 residues. In germline, CDR1 is MNHNY, CDR2 SVGAGI (reference sequence). The V gene lost 8 bases and the J gene lost 5 bases, with 9 bases spanning the gap. The CDR3 nucleotides read TGTGCCAGCGTTGGAGGGGAGACCCAGTACTTC. This translates into CASVGGETQYF.

V gene TRBV5-1 combines with J gene TRBJ1-1; D ambiguous. The CDR3 spans 12 residues. Germline V gene sequence: CDR1 SGHRS, CDR2 YFSETQ. Trimming removed 3 bases from V and 3 bases from J, with 6 bases in between. This CDR3 reads CASSSTHTEAFF. The CDR3 coding sequence is TGCGCCAGCAGCTCAACCCACACTGAAGCTTTCTTT.

This sequence joins TRBV10-3 and TRBJ2-1; 12 nucleotides align to TRBD2. Germline trimming cut 6 bases from V and 9 bases from J; bases unmatched to any gene: 15. CDR3 length: 17 amino acids. The germline V gene has CDR1 ENHRY and CDR2 SYGVKD. The CDR3 region has the DNA TGTGCCATCAGCGCGATTGCTAGCGGGGGGGGCCGGGGTGAGCAGTTCTTC. This sequence encodes CAISAIASGGGRGEQFF.

The chain joins TRBV6-5 to TRBJ2-2; no clear D. CDR1 is MNHEY, CDR2 SVGAGI, per germline. There are 12 residues in the CDR3. Trimming left V 6 bases short and J 4 bases short, with 6 bases between. The DNA of the CDR3 is TGTGCCAGCAGACGAACCACCGGGGAGCTGTTTTTT. Protein sequence: CASRRTTGELFF.

This clone came up once. The same CDR3 can be traced to other DNA sequences in this sample. V gene TRBV2 combines with J gene TRBJ2-1; D gene ambiguous. Germline V CDR1 and CDR2: SNHLY, FYNNEI. The CDR3 has 11 residues. V lost 4 bases and J lost 2, with 0 bases in between. Written as DNA, the CDR3 is TGTGCCAGCAGTGCCTACAATGAGCAGTTCTTC. Translation gives CASSAYNEQFF.

V and J are TRBV4-1 and TRBJ2-6; D unresolved. In germline, CDR1 is MGHRA, CDR2 YSYEKL. Trimming shortened V by 9 bases and J by 3 bases, and 24 bases separated the two germline ends. The CDR3 extends over 18 amino acids. The CDR3 DNA is TGCGCCAGTACAAACCCGCTAAAAAGCACGGTTGGGGCCAACGTCCTGACTTTC. It yields the protein CASTNPLKSTVGANVLTF.

The table lists this clone with a count of one. The V call is TRBV25-1, the J call TRBJ1-1; tentatively, D is TRBD1 (5 bases). The CDR3 has 13 amino acids. Trimming removed 2 bases at V and 5 bases at J, with 9 bases between. Germline V gene data show CDR1 as MGHDK and CDR2 as SYGVNS. The CDR3 region has the DNA TGTGCCAGCAGTGAAGGGGGGAGGACTGAAGCTTTCTTT. This gives the protein CASSEGGRTEAFF.

This chain joins TRBV2 and TRBJ2-1; 12 bases match TRBD2. With 6 bases clipped from V and 15 bases from J, the junction kept 6 bases outside the gene matches. Germline CDR1 SNHLY, CDR2 FYNNEI. This CDR3 contains 12 residues. The CDR3 region has the DNA TGTGCCAGCAGGGCTAGCGGGGGGGTAGGGTTCTTC. It codes for CASRASGGVGFF.

The chain combines TRBV14 with TRBJ1-2; unclear D gene. CDR3 length: 15 residues. Germline V gene lookup returns CDR1 SGHDN and CDR2 FVKESK. Trimming took off 0 bases at V and 5 bases at J, with 13 bases between the two ends. CDR3 region: CASSQDSDRRYGYTF. CDR3 DNA sequence: TGTGCCAGCAGCCAAGATTCAGATAGGCGGTATGGCTACACCTTC. Variable domain in full (rest from reference TRBV14 and TRBJ1-2): EAGVTQFPSHSVIEKGQTVTLRCDPISGHDNLYWYRRVMGKEIKFLLHFVKESKQDESGMPNNRFLAERTGGTYSTLKVQPAELEDSGVYFCASSQDSDRRYGYTFGSGTRLTVV.